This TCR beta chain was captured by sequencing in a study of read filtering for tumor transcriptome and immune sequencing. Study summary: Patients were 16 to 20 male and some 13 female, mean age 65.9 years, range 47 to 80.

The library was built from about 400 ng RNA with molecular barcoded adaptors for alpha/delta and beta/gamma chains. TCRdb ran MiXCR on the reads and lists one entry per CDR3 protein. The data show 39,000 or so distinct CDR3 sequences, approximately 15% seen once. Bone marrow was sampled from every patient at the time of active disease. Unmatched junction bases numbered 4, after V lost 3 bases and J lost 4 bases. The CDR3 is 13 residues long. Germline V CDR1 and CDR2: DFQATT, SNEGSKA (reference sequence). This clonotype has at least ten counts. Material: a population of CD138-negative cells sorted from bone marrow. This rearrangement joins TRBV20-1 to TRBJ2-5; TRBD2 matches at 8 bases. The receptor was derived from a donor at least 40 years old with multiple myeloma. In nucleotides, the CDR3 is TGCAGTGCTAGCGGGAGGGGAGGAGAGACCCAGTACTTC. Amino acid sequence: CSASGRGGETQYF.